These 4 T cell receptor beta chains came from one sample sequenced in a study of T cells in Graves' hyperthyroidism and ophthalmopathy. TCR beta CDR3 regions were amplified from RNA. HTBI primers drove first-round RT-PCR of the TCR CDR3. TCRdb re-called the multiplex PCR reads through MiXCR, storing one row per CDR3 protein. The repertoire holds hundreds of thousands of distinct CDR3 sequences, with just over 35% as singletons. Sample: blood. All receptors come from a woman in her 40s with Graves' hyperthyroidism.

This clonotype was observed many times. CDR3 protein: CASSPPFPGNTIYF. The CDR3 DNA is TGTGCCAGCAGCCCCCCTTTCCCAGGAAACACCATATATTTT. The rearrangement links TRBV14 to TRBJ1-3; D not resolved. The CDR3 loop spans 14 amino acids. From germline, CDR1 is SGHDN and CDR2 FVKESK. Trimming removed 4 bases at V and 4 bases at J, with 11 bases between.

V and J are TRBV5-5 and TRBJ2-7; 8 bases match TRBD1. The CDR3 runs to 16 residues. The V and J ends lost 2 bases and 4 bases, in that order; junction bases with no gene match: 11. Germline V gives CDR1 SGHKS, CDR2 YYEKEE (reference sequence). DNA for the CDR3: TGTGCCAGCAGCTTTCGGTGGACAGGGTTGACTTACGAGCAGTACTTC. Residues: CASSFRWTGLTYEQYF.

There are many counts of this clonotype. The chain combines TRBV19 with TRBJ2-5; D gene unclear. Per the germline V gene, CDR1 is LNHDA and CDR2 is SQIVND (reference sequence). V shed 6 bases and J shed 5 bases, with 13 bases lying between them. The CDR3 contains 13 residues. CDR3 DNA: TGTGCCAGTAGCTCGGTCCCCGGGGAGACCCAGTACTTC. It specifies CASSSVPGETQYF.

This clonotype has at least ten counts. The V gene is TRBV12-3 or TRBV12-4, the J gene TRBJ1-5; 7 bases map to TRBD1. V gave up 5 bases and J gave up 6 bases; unmatched junction bases: 7. This CDR3 is 14 amino acids long. The CDR3 loop reads CASSPDRATQPQHF. CDR3 in DNA: TGTGCCAGCAGTCCTGACAGGGCTACTCAGCCCCAGCATTTT.